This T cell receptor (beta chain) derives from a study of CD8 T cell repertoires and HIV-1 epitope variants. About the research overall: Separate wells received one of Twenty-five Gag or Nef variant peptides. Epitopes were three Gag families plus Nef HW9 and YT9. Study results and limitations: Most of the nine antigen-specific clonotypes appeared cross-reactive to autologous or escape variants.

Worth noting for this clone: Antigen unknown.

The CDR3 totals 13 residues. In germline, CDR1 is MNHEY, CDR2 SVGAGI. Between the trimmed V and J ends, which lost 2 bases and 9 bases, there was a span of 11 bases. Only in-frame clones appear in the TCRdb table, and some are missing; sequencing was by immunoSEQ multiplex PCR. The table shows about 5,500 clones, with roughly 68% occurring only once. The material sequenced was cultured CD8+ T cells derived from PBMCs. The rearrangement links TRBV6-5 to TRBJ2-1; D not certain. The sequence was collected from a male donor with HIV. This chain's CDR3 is CASSYGITGEQFF. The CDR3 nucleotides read TGTGCCAGCAGTTACGGGATCACCGGTGAGCAGTTCTTC.